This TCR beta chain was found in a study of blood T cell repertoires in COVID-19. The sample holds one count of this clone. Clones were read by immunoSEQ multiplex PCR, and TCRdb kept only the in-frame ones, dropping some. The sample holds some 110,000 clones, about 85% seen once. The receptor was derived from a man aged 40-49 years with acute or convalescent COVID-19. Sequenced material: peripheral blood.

Here the CDR3 reads CASSLGRGPDTQYF. CDR3 bases: TGTGCCAGCAGCTTAGGAAGGGGCCCAGATACGCAGTATTTT. The chain links TRBV7-2 to TRBJ2-3; TRBD1 might be the D (5 bases). There are 14 residues in the CDR3. Germline loops: CDR1 SGHTA, CDR2 FQGNSA. V lost 1 base and J 4 bases, leaving 9 bases between the germline ends.